This is a list of T cell receptor beta chains from one sample in a study of T-cell reconstitution after alpha-beta-depleted transplantation in children. One entry per CDR3 protein, called by TCRdb with MiXCR from the PCR reads. The sample lists more than 100,000 distinct CDR3 sequences, under 25% seen once, with over 9.5% in the top ten. Sequences were derived from PBMCs, mostly from graft donor cells, sampled 180 days after TCRalphabeta/CD19-depleted stem cell transplant. These receptors all come from a male patient aged 2-9 years who had a stem cell transplant for chronic granulomatous disease, so the T cells may come from the graft donor. Each CDR3 is given with its conserved first and last residue.

J gene,V gene,CDR3 length,CDR3 protein
TRBJ2-7,TRBV20-1,13,CSARGPEPYEQYF
TRBJ2-7,TRBV7-9,16,CASSAAIPGQIPEQYF
TRBJ2-7,TRBV5-1,13,CASSFAVSYEQYF
TRBJ2-5,TRBV27,14,CASRGLAGGETQYF
TRBJ2-5,TRBV7-6,12,CASSSRKETQYF
TRBJ2-7,TRBV9,14,CAIFRDRVSYEQYF
TRBJ2-1,TRBV4-3,17,CASSQSKTGGSYNEQFF
TRBJ1-1,TRBV20-1,13,CSARVPRNSEAFF
TRBJ2-1,TRBV12-3/TRBV12-4,13,CASSLSDGDEQFF
TRBJ1-1,TRBV20-1,13,CSALTGENPEAFF
TRBJ2-4,TRBV11-2,17,CASSMIQGKTAKNIQYF
TRBJ2-5,TRBV3-1,11,CASSQLETQYF
TRBJ2-3,TRBV5-6,17,CASSRRASGGATDTQYF
TRBJ1-2,TRBV29-1,12,CSVTTGGGGYTF
TRBJ2-5,TRBV7-6,16,CASSLGQNVGAGTQYF
TRBJ1-2,TRBV20-1,13,CSAPPGQGGGYTF